These T cell receptor beta chains were read from a single sample in a study of beta chain features in type 1 diabetes. Using immunoSEQ multiplex PCR, the repertoire was profiled, and TCRdb retains in-frame clones only, with some absent. Of 860,000 or so clones listed, around a sixth are singletons. The sequenced material came from naive CD4+ T cells from blood. These receptors were obtained from a woman in her late teens or twenties in good health. Both conserved end residues are part of each CDR3. Not all rows give a size; the values are once, few, many and, for expanded clones, a class.

>TRBV18|TRBJ2-7|.
CASSTSGGTYEQYF
>TRBV21-1|TRBJ1-2|few
CASECRLRKGYGYTF
>TRBV5-1|TRBJ2-1|once
CASSLPTSDEQFF
>TRBV6-5|TRBJ2-1|.
CASSRSGSSYNEQFF
>TRBV7-2|TRBJ2-2|.
CASSSTGQPNTGELFF
>TRBV7-2|TRBJ2-7|few
CASSVTGTNYEQYF
>TRBV25-1|TRBJ2-3|.
CASSSWGGSDTQYF
>TRBV2|TRBJ1-5|.
CASSDVRTGTSVQPQHF
>TRBV6-1|TRBJ2-3|few
CASRETGQVSTDTQYF
>TRBV7-9|TRBJ2-2|.
CASSKLWGKWNTGELFF
>TRBV28|TRBJ2-1|few
CASTPNGLAYNEQFF
>TRBV7-2|TRBJ2-2|.
CASSLAGPTSGSNTGELFF
>TRBV7-9|TRBJ2-1|.
CASSPGGSLAGEQFF
>TRBV10-3|TRBJ2-1|.
CATLTGNEQFF
>TRBV6-5|TRBJ2-4|few
CASSYSSLNIQYF
>TRBV27|TRBJ2-1|few
CASNHGTGGRNEQFF
>TRBV11-2|TRBJ2-1|few
CASSLWLAGLNFDEQFF
>TRBV11-3|TRBJ2-2|few
CASSSNTGELFF
>TRBV5-1|TRBJ2-5|few
CASSGGQGQGETQYF
>TRBV5-1|TRBJ2-3|.
CASSNPRDSPSTDTQYF
>TRBV10-2|TRBJ2-1|.
CASSSGVAYNEQFF
>TRBV14|TRBJ1-6|few
CASSQDGTRGRVNSPLHF